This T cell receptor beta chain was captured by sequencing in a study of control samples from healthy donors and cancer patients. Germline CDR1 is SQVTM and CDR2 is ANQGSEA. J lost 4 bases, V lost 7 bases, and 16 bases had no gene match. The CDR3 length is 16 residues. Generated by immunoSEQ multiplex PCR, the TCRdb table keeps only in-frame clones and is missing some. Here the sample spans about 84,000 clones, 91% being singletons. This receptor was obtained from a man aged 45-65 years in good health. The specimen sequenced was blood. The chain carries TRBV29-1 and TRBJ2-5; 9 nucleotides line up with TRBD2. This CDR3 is CSARRYSGGQRETQYF. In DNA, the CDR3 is TGCAGCGCCCGGCGGTATAGCGGGGGCCAGAGAGAGACCCAGTACTTC.